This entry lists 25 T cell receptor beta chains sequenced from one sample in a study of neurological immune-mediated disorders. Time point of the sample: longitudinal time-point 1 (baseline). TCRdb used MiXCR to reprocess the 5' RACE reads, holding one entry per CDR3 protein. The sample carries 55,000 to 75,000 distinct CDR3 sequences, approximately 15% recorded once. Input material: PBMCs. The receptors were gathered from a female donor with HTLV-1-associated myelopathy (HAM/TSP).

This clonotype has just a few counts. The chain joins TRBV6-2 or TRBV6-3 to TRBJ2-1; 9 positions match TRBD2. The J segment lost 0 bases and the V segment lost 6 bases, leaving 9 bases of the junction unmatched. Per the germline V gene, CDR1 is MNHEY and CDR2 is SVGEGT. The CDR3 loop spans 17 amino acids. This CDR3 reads CASRPPSGGSSYNEQFF. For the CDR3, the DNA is TGTGCCAGCAGACCCCCGAGCGGGGGGTCCTCCTACAATGAGCAGTTCTTC.

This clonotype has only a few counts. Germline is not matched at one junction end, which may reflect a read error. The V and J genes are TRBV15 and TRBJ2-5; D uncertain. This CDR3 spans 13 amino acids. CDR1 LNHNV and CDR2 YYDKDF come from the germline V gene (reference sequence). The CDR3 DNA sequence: TGTGCTACCAGCAGAGATAGGTGGGAGACCCAGTACTTC. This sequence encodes CATSRDRWETQYF. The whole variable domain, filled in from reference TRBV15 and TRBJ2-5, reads DAMVIQNPRYQVTQFGKPVTLSCSQTLNHNVMYWYQQKSSQAPKLLFHYYDKDFNNEADTPDNFQSRRPNTSFCFLDIRSPGLGDTAMYLCATSRDRWETQYFGPGTRLLVL.

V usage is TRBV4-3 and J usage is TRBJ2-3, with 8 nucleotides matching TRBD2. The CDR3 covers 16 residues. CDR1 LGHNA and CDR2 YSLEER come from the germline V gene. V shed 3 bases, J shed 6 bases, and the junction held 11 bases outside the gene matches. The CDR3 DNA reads TGCGCCAGCAGCCACGTTTCTGCGGGGGGAGTGGATACGCAGTATTTT. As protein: CASSHVSAGGVDTQYF.

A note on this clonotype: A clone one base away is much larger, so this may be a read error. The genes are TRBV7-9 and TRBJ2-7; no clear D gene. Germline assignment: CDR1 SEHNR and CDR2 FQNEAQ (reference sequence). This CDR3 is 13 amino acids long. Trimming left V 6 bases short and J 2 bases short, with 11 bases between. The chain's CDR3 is CASRRSWPYEQYF. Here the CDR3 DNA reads TGTGCCAGCAGGCGCAGCTGGCCCTACGAGCAGTACTTC.

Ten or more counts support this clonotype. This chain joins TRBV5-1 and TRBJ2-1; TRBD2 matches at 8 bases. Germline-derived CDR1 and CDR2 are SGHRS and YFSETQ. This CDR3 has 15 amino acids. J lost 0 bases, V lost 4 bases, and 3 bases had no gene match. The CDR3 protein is CASSPGGNSYNEQFF. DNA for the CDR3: TGCGCCAGCAGCCCGGGGGGGAACTCCTACAATGAGCAGTTCTTC.

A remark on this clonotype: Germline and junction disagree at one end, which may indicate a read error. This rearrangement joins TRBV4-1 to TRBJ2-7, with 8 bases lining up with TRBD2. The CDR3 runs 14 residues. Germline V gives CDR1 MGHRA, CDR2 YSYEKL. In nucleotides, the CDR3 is TGTGCCAGCAGCAGAGCGGGAGTGTGGAACGAGCAGTACTTC. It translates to CASSRAGVWNEQYF.

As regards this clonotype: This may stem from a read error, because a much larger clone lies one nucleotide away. The CDR3 reads CASSPLTSGVTYEQYF. The CDR3 DNA follows: TGCGCCAGCAGCCCGCTGACTAGCGGGGTGACCTACGAGCAGTACTTC. The V and J genes are TRBV5-1 and TRBJ2-7; 11 nucleotides agree with TRBD2. V lost 4 bases and J lost 2; bases outside the gene matches: 8. This CDR3 has 16 residues. From germline, CDR1 is SGHRS and CDR2 YFSETQ.

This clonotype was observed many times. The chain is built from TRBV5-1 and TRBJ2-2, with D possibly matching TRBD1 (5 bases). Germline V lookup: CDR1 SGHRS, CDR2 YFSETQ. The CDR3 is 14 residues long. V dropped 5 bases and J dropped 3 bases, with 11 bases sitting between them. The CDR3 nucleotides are TGCGCCAGCAGTTCACAGGTCGACACCGGGGAGCTGTTTTTT. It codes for CASSSQVDTGELFF.

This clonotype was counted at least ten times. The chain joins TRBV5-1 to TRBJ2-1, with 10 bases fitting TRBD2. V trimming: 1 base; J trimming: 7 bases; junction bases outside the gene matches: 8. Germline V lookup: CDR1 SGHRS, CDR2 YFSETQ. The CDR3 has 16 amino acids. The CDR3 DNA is TGCGCCAGCAGCTTGACCAGCGGGGGGGCTCGGAATGAGCAGTTCTTC. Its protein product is CASSLTSGGARNEQFF.

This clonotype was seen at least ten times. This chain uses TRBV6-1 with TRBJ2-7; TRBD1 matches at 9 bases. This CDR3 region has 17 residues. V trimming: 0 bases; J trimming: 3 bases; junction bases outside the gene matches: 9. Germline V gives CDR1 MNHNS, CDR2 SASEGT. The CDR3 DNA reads TGTGCCAGCAGTGAAGCCGACAGGGGGGAGATTCGCTACGAGCAGTACTTC. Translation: CASSEADRGEIRYEQYF.

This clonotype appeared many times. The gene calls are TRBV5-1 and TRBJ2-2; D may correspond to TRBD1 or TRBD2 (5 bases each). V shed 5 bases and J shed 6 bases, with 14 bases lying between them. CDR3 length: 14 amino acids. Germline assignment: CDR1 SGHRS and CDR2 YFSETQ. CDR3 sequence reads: CASSQGPRAGELFF. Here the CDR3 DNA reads TGCGCCAGCAGTCAGGGACCGAGGGCCGGGGAGCTGTTTTTT.

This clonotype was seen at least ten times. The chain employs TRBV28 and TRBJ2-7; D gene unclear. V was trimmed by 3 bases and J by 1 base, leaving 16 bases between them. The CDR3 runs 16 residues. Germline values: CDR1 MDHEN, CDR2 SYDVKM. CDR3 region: CASSFGGRPRSYEQYF. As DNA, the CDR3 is TGTGCCAGCAGTTTCGGTGGCAGACCTCGATCCTACGAGCAGTACTTC.

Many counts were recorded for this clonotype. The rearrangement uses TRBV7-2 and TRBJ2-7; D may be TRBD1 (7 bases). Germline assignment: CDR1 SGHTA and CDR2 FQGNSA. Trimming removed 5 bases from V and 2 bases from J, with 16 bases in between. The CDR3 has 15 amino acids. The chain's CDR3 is CASSPPGGNPYEQYF. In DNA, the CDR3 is TGTGCCAGCAGCCCTCCAGGGGGGAATCCCTACGAGCAGTACTTC. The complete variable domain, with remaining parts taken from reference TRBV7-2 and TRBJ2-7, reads GAGVSQSPSNKVTEKGKDVELRCDPISGHTALYWYRQSLGQGLEFLIYFQGNSAPDKSGLPSDRFSAERTGGSVSTLTIQRTQQEDSAVYLCASSPPGGNPYEQYFGPGTRLTVT.

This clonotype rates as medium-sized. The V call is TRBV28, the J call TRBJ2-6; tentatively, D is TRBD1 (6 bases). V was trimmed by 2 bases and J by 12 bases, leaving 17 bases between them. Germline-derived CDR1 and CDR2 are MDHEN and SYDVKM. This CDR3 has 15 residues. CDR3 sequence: CASSLGGHSGAVLTF. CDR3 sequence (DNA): TGTGCCAGCAGTTTAGGGGGCCACTCTGGAGCCGTCCTGACTTTC.

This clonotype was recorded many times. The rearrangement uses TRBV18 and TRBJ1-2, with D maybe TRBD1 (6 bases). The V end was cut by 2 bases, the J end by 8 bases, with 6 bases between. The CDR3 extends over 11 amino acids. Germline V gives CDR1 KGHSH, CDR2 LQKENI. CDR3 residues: CASSPGTGYTF. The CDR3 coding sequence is TGTGCCAGCTCACCAGGGACAGGCTACACCTTC.

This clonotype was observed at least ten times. The CDR3 loop is CASSPYQGVNEQFF. CDR3 bases: TGTGCCAGCTCACCTTACCAGGGGGTCAATGAGCAGTTCTTC. The rearrangement uses TRBV18 and TRBJ2-1, with 7 bases matching TRBD1. CDR1 and CDR2 from the germline V gene are KGHSH and LQKENI. The CDR3 spans 14 residues. Unmatched junction bases numbered 5, after V lost 3 bases and J lost 6 bases.

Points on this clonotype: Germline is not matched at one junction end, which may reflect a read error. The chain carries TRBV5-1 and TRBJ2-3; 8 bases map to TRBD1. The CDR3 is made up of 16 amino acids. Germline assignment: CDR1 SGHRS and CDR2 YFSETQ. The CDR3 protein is CANSPPGQGGTDTQYF. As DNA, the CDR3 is TGCGCCAACAGCCCTCCAGGACAGGGCGGCACAGATACACAGTATTTT.

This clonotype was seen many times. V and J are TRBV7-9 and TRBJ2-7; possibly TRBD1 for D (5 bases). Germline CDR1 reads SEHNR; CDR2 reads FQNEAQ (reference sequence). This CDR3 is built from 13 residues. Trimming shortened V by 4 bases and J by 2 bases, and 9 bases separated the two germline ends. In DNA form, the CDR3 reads TGTGCCAGCAGCTCACGGACACCCTACGAGCAGTACTTC. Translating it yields CASSSRTPYEQYF.

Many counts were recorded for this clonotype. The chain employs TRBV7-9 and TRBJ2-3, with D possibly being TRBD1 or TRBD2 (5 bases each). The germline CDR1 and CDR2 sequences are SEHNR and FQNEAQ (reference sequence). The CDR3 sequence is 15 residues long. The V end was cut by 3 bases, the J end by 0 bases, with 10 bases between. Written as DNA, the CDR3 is TGTGCCAGCAGCTTGCCGGGACCCAGCACAGATACGCAGTATTTT. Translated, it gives CASSLPGPSTDTQYF.

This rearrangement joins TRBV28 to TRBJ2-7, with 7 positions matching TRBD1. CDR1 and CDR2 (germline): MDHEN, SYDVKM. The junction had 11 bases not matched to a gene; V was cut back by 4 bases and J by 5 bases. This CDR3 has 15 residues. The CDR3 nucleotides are TGTGCCAGCAGTTCCCAGGGGGAGTTACGTCACGAGCAGTACTTC. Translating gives CASSSQGELRHEQYF.

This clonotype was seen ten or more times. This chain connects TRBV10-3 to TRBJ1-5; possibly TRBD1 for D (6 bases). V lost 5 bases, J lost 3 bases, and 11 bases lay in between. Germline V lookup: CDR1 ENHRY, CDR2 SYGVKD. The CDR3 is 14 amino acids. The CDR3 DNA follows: TGTGCCATCAGTCAGGACAGCTACAATCAGCCCCAGCATTTT. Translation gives CAISQDSYNQPQHF.

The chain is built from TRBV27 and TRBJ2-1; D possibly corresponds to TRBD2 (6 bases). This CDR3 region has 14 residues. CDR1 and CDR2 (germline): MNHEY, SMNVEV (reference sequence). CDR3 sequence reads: CASIEAGSRNEQFF. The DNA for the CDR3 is TGTGCTAGTATCGAAGCGGGTTCGAGGAATGAGCAGTTCTTC.

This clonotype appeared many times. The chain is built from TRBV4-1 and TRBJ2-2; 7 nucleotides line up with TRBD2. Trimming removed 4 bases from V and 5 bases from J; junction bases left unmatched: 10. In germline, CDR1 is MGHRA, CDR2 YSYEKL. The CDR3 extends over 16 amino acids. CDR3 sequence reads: CASSLLPGLSTGELFF. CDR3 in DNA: TGCGCCAGCAGCCTTCTACCGGGACTATCAACCGGGGAGCTGTTTTTT.

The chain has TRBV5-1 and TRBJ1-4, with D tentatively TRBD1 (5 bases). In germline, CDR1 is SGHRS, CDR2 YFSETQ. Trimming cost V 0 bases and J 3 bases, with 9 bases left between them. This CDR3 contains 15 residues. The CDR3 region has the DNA TGCGCCAGCAGCTTGGGACAGTCCGCTAATGAAAAACTGTTTTTT. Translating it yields CASSLGQSANEKLFF.

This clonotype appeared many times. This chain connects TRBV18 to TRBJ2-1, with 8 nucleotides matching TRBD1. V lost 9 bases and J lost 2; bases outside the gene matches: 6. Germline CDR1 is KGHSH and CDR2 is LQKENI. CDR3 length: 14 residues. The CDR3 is CASFRDRTYNEQFF. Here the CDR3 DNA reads TGTGCCAGTTTCCGGGACAGGACCTACAATGAGCAGTTCTTC.